The 8 T cell receptor beta chains below all came from one sample that was sequenced in a study of CD8+ T cells in alopecia areata (dated by TCRdb to 2016 to 2019). Receptor amplification or capture employed the immunoSEQ multiplex PCR assay. To provide template for TCR sequencing, every sample had RNA extracted and reverse transcribed into cDNA. In its TCRdb copy, this immuneACCESS table keeps in-frame sequences only and misses some clones. Where compared with another copy, unresolved V genes explain less than half of these, and the others have no known cause. In this sample, more than 90,000 clones appear, none counted once only. The ten largest make up about 20% of the sample. Input material: lesional skin. These receptors were obtained from a C3H/HeJ mouse with alopecia areata. This mouse strain bears the MHC haplotype H2-k.

This clone was found a few times. The gene names here belong to mouse. The sequenced fragment ends 4 residues before the CDR3 boundary, so the rest is inferred from the germline J gene. This chain connects TRBV13-3 to TRBJ2-1, with TRBD2 identical over 8 bases. The CDR3 consists of 14 residues. Per germline, CDR1 NNHDY and CDR2 SYVADS. The part of the CDR3 DNA that was read is TGTGCCAGCAGTCGTGGGGGGGAGGGCGCT. This gives the protein CASSRGGEGA. The full CDR3 reads CASSRGGEGAEQFF.

Points on this clone: The genes are named according to mouse. The read stops 4 residues short of the end of the CDR3; the missing end is completed from the germline J gene. The chain carries TRBV13-3 and TRBJ1-4; 9 nucleotides line up with TRBD1. V was pared by 0 bases and J by 2 bases, with 5 bases of the junction left unmatched. This CDR3 comprises 17 residues. Looked up from germline, CDR1 is NNHDY and CDR2 is SYVADS. The CDR3 DNA, read in part, is TGTGCCAGCAGTGATGCAAGGGACAGGGCCTCCAACGAA. Translating gives CASSDARDRASNE. The CDR3 in its entirety is CASSDARDRASNERLFF.

The sample holds many counts of this clone. The gene names here belong to mouse. The CDR3 end lies 4 residues beyond the end of the read and is filled in from the germline J gene. This chain uses TRBV13-3 with TRBJ2-1; a weak D match, TRBD1 (5 bases). The germline CDR1 and CDR2 sequences are NNHDY and SYVADS. The CDR3 runs to 14 residues. The covered CDR3 bases are TGTGCCAGCAGTGATGCATCCAGGGAGGCT. Encoded protein: CASSDASREA. The whole CDR3 region reads CASSDASREAEQFF.

Details on this clone: The gene names here belong to mouse. Partial CDR3 DNA: TGTGCCAGCAAGGGACAAGGACCTAGTCAAAAC. Its protein product is CASKGQGPSQN. The full-length CDR3 reads as CASKGQGPSQNTLYF. The V and J genes are TRBV13-3 and TRBJ2-4, with D possibly being TRBD1 (6 bases). The read ends 4 residues early relative to the CDR3; the germline J gene fills the gap. CDR3 size: 15 residues. Germline CDR1 and CDR2: NNHDY and SYVADS. The germline V and J ends were trimmed by 6 bases and 0 bases, with 14 bases remaining between them.

This clone was recorded a few times. Gene names are mouse gene names. The read ends 4 residues before the CDR3 terminus; that terminus is restored from the germline J gene. This chain connects TRBV13-3 to TRBJ2-1; TRBD1 matches at 11 bases. Germline CDR1 is NNHDY and CDR2 is SYVADS. This CDR3 is built from 15 residues. The trim removed 5 bases at V and 5 bases at J, leaving 6 bases unmatched. The sequenced part of the CDR3 DNA is TGTGCCAGCAGGGAGGGACAGGGGGAGGATGCT. This encodes CASREGQGEDA. The whole CDR3 protein is CASREGQGEDAEQFF.

On this clone itself: Each gene name is a mouse one. The read is 4 residues too short to cover the CDR3 end, so that end is filled in from the germline J gene. J is TRBJ2-1 and V is TRBV1; 12 bases match TRBD2. Germline CDR1 and CDR2: NSQYPW and LRSPGD (reference sequence). J gave up 4 bases and V 0 bases, and 4 bases lay outside the gene matches. This CDR3 has 17 amino acids. CDR3 loop: CTCSAESGTGGYAEQFF. Partial CDR3 DNA: TGCACCTGCAGTGCAGAATCCGGGACTGGGGGGTATGCT. The full variable domain, its missing parts supplied by reference TRBV1 and TRBJ2-1, is VTLLEQNPRWRLVPRGQAVNLRCILKNSQYPWMSWYQQDLQKQLQWLFTLRSPGDKEVKSLPGADYLATRVTDTELRLQVANMSQGRTLYCTCSAESGTGGYAEQFFGPGTRLTVL.

A remark on this clone: The gene names given are mouse names. Read data end 4 residues before the CDR3 end; the end is taken from the germline J gene. The chain uses TRBV1 and TRBJ2-5, with 8 bases that match TRBD2. This CDR3 spans 15 amino acids. Germline V gives CDR1 NSQYPW, CDR2 LRSPGD (reference sequence). CDR3 in amino acids: CTCSSRRGGADTQYF. CDR3 DNA, as far as it was read: TGCACCTGCAGTTCCCGGCGGGGGGGCGCGGAC.

On this clone: Gene names refer to mouse genes. The read comes to an end 4 residues before the CDR3 does, leaving the germline J gene to fill in the end. The V call is TRBV13-3, the J call TRBJ2-3; 9 bases map to TRBD1. This CDR3 contains 17 residues. Germline values: CDR1 NNHDY, CDR2 SYVADS. V lost 0 bases, J lost 0 bases, and 5 bases stayed unmatched. The CDR3 region is CASSDGGQGSSAETLYF. CDR3 DNA, as far as it was read: TGTGCCAGCAGTGATGGGGGACAGGGATCTAGTGCAGAA.